The entry below gives a single T cell receptor beta chain sequence along with its context. Its cognate antigen is unknown. The ends lost 5 bases at V and 3 bases at J; junction bases unmatched: 4. This CDR3 contains 15 residues. Germline values: CDR1 LGHNT, CDR2 FRNRAP. These data originate in a study of shared clonotypes between healthy human individuals. Produced via immunoSEQ multiplex PCR; TCRdb's table is partial and in-frame only. The data contain approximately 2.1 million clones, more than 80% of them singletons. General study points: Only blood underwent sampling, and tissue repertoires likely differ. Of the naive CD4 clonotypes, around 4.8% were shared across a handful of donors.

The rearrangement uses TRBV12-5 and TRBJ2-1; TRBD2 matches at 10 bases. The clonotype originates from a young man in good health. Some clones in this sample may be carry-over from other donors' samples. Sequenced sample: naive CD4+ T cells from PBMCs. Subset specified: CD45RA+ positively selected. The CDR3: CASGPSGRDYNEQFF. CDR3 in DNA: TGTGCTAGTGGTCCCAGCGGGAGGGACTACAATGAGCAGTTCTTC.